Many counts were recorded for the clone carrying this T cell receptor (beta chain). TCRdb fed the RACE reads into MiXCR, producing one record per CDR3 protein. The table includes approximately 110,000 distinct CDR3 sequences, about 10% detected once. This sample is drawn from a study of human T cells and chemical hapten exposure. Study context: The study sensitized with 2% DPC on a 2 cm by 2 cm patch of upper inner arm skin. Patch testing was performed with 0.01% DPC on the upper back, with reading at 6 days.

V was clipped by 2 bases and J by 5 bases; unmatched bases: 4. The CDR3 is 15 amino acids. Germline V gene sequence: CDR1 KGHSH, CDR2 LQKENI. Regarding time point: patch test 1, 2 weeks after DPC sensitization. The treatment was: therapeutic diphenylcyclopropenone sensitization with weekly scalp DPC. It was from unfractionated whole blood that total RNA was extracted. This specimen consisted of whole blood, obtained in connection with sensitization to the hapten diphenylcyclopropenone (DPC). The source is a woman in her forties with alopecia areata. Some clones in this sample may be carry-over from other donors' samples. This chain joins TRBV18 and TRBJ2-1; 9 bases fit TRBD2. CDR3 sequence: CASSPVSGGNNEQFF. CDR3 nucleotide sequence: TGTGCCAGCTCACCAGTTAGCGGGGGAAACAATGAGCAGTTCTTC.